The rows below give T cell receptor beta chains drawn from one sample of a study of shared clonotypes between healthy human individuals. Assay: immunoSEQ multiplex PCR; the TCRdb copy retains only in-frame clones and omits some. The table shows around 2,000,000 clones, with over 85% occurring only once. The sample consisted of naive CD4+ T cells sorted from blood. Receptors originate from a man younger than 30 in good health. Each CDR3 is given with its conserved first and last residue. The D gene is left open where the match is weak. Some rows mark clone size as missing; the rest say once, few, many or name a class of expanded clone.

d_call,clone_size,v_call,j_call,cdr3_aa,cdr3_nt
NA,NA,TRBV5-1,TRBJ1-6,CASSLEEYSPLHF,TGCGCCAGCAGCTTGGAAGAGTATTCACCCCTCCACTTT
TRBD2,NA,TRBV30,TRBJ2-7,CAWSVRISGVHEQYF,TGTGCCTGGAGTGTACGCATTAGCGGGGTCCACGAGCAGTACTTC
NA,NA,TRBV18,TRBJ2-7,CASSPQAHEQYF,TGTGCCAGCTCACCGCAAGCCCACGAGCAGTACTTC
NA,NA,TRBV7-9,TRBJ1-1,CASSLLQGTEAFF,TGTGCCAGCAGCCTACTGCAGGGCACTGAAGCTTTCTTT
NA,NA,TRBV9,TRBJ2-3,CASSVVVTPDTQYF,TGTGCCAGCAGCGTAGTTGTGACTCCAGATACGCAGTATTTT
TRBD1,NA,TRBV4-1,TRBJ2-3,CASSQDRAGTGRTDTQYF,TGCGCCAGCAGCCAAGATCGGGCCGGGACAGGCCGAACAGATACGCAGTATTTT
TRBD2,NA,TRBV5-6,TRBJ2-5,CASSLRREGLETQYF,TGTGCCAGCAGCTTGCGGCGGGAGGGCCTTGAGACCCAGTACTTC
NA,NA,TRBV5-4,TRBJ1-1,CASTQGGVNTEAFF,TGTGCCAGCACCCAGGGCGGGGTGAACACTGAAGCTTTCTTT
NA,NA,TRBV18,TRBJ2-5,CASSSPNQETQYF,TGTGCCAGCTCGTCACCGAACCAAGAGACCCAGTACTTC
TRBD1,NA,TRBV6-1,TRBJ1-5,CASSWDRGGNQPQHF,TGTGCCAGCAGCTGGGACAGGGGGGGCAATCAGCCCCAGCATTTT
TRBD2,NA,TRBV2,TRBJ2-5,CASSATGLAETQYF,TGTGCCAGCAGTGCCACCGGACTAGCAGAGACCCAGTACTTC
TRBD2,NA,TRBV11-2,TRBJ2-5,CASSVEKLAGGDGETQYF,TGTGCCAGCAGCGTCGAGAAACTAGCGGGAGGCGATGGGGAGACCCAGTACTTC
NA,NA,TRBV25-1,TRBJ2-1,CASSGQKGVDEQFF,TGTGCCAGCAGTGGCCAAAAGGGCGTCGATGAGCAGTTCTTC
NA,NA,TRBV18,TRBJ2-3,CASSPIEGADTQYF,TGTGCCAGCTCACCAATCGAGGGGGCAGATACGCAGTATTTT
NA,NA,TRBV10-3,TRBJ2-4,CAISEGSKNIQYF,TGTGCCATCAGTGAGGGAAGCAAAAACATTCAGTACTTC
TRBD1,NA,TRBV6-5,TRBJ2-5,CASRPPGQGQETQYF,TGTGCCAGCAGACCGCCAGGACAGGGTCAAGAGACCCAGTACTTC
NA,NA,TRBV7-9,TRBJ1-1,CASRMDTEAFF,TGTGCCAGCAGAATGGATACTGAAGCTTTCTTT
NA,NA,TRBV5-1,TRBJ1-5,CASSPGVGQPQHF,TGCGCCAGCAGCCCGGGGGTCGGCCAGCCCCAGCATTTT
NA,NA,TRBV11-3,TRBJ1-6,CASSLSRSSYNSPLHF,TGTGCCAGCAGCTTAAGTAGGAGCTCCTATAATTCACCCCTCCACTTT
NA,NA,TRBV12-5,TRBJ1-2,CASGASGILGYTF,TGTGCTAGTGGTGCCTCAGGGATACTGGGCTACACCTTC
NA,NA,TRBV5-1,TRBJ2-1,CASSHSLANEQFF,TGCGCCAGCAGCCATTCCCTAGCGAATGAGCAGTTCTTC
NA,NA,TRBV2,TRBJ2-5,CASSEGLPPQYF,TGTGCCAGCAGCGAGGGACTTCCCCCGCAGTACTTC
NA,NA,TRBV30,TRBJ2-1,CAWSVRRRGTRSYNEQFF,TGTGCCTGGAGTGTAAGGAGGCGAGGGACACGCTCCTACAATGAGCAGTTCTTC
TRBD2,NA,TRBV25-1,TRBJ2-2,CASSEGTRALVAGELFF,TGTGCCAGCAGTGAAGGGACTAGGGCCCTTGTTGCCGGGGAGCTGTTTTTT
NA,NA,TRBV28,TRBJ2-2,CASSLGVAGAGELFF,TGTGCCAGCAGTTTAGGTGTCGCAGGGGCCGGGGAGCTGTTTTTT
NA,NA,TRBV30,TRBJ1-1,CAWSVVFGPNTEAFF,TGTGCCTGGAGTGTAGTATTTGGACCGAACACTGAAGCTTTCTTT
TRBD2,NA,TRBV4-1,TRBJ2-3,CASSQRRTSGEGDTQYF,TGCGCCAGCAGCCAACGAAGGACTAGCGGGGAGGGGGATACGCAGTATTTT
NA,NA,TRBV7-2,TRBJ2-1,CASSLAPAGTLGNEQFF,TGTGCCAGCAGCTTAGCTCCGGCAGGGACCCTAGGTAATGAGCAGTTCTTC
NA,NA,TRBV6-5,TRBJ1-3,CASSWGGSGNTIYF,TGTGCCAGCAGTTGGGGGGGCTCTGGAAACACCATATATTTT
TRBD2,NA,TRBV19,TRBJ2-7,CASSEFPGLAGDNYEQYF,TGTGCCAGTAGTGAATTCCCCGGACTAGCGGGAGACAACTACGAGCAGTACTTC
NA,NA,TRBV2,TRBJ1-5,CASSVGTGAVVHF,NA
NA,NA,TRBV9,TRBJ2-1,CASSLRLEVEQFF,TGTGCCAGCAGCCTTAGACTAGAAGTTGAGCAGTTCTTC
NA,NA,TRBV5-1,TRBJ2-7,CASSLEGDVTYEQYF,TGCGCCAGCAGCTTGGAAGGGGACGTAACCTACGAGCAGTACTTC
NA,once,TRBV19,TRBJ1-2,CASSMTDRGWGYTF,TGTGCCAGTAGTATGACCGACAGAGGCTGGGGCTACACCTTC
TRBD1,NA,TRBV30,TRBJ1-5,CAWSGGQGRQPQHF,TGTGCCTGGAGTGGAGGACAGGGAAGACAGCCCCAGCATTTT